What follows is one T cell receptor beta chain and its context. Germline V gene lookup returns CDR1 SGHTA and CDR2 FQGNSA. Trimming removed 5 bases from V and 0 bases from J, with 9 bases in between. This CDR3 spans 14 amino acids. Generated by immunoSEQ multiplex PCR, the TCRdb table keeps only in-frame clones and is missing some. The sample lists fewer than 50,000 clones; around 75% were seen once. The record originates from a study of blood T cell repertoires in COVID-19. The sequence came from a man older than 75 with acute or convalescent COVID-19. This chain joins TRBV7-2 and TRBJ2-3; a possible D gene is TRBD2 (6 bases). The sequenced sample was peripheral blood. CDR3 region: CASSPGTSTDTQYF. The CDR3 nucleotides are TGTGCCAGCAGCCCTGGGACTAGCACAGATACGCAGTATTTT.